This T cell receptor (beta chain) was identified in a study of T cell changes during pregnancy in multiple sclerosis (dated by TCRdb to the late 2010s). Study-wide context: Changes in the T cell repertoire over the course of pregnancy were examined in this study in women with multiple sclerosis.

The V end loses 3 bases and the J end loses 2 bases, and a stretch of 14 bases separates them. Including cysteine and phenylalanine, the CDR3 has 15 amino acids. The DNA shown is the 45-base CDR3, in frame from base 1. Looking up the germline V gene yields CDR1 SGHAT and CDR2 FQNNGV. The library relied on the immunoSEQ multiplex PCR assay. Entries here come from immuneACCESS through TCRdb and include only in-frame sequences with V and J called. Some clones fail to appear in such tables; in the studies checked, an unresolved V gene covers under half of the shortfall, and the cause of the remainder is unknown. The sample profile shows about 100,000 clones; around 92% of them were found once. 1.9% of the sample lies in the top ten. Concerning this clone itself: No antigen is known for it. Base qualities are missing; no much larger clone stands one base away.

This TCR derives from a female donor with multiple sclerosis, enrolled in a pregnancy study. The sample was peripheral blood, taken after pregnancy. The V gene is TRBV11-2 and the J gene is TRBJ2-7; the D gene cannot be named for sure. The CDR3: CASSLVGSTAYEQYF. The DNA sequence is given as TGTGCCAGCAGCTTGGTTGGCTCCACCGCCTACGAGCAGTACTTC. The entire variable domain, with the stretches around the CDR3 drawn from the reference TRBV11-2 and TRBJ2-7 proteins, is EAGVAQSPRYKIIEKRQSVAFWCNPISGHATLYWYQQILGQGPKLLIQFQNNGVVDDSQLPKDRFSAERLKGVDSTLKIQPAKLEDSAVYLCASSLVGSTAYEQYFGPGTRLTVT.